A single sample gave rise to the 20 T cell receptor beta chains below, sequenced in a study of shared clonotypes between healthy human individuals. Naive CD8 cells comprised CD45RO-negative, CCR7-positively selected cells, excluding terminally differentiated effector memory CD45RA+ cells. Profiled with immunoSEQ multiplex PCR; TCRdb holds only in-frame clones, not every one. The data show hundreds of thousands of clones, 96% seen once. The specimen was naive CD8+ T cells sorted from blood. The source of these receptors is a woman younger than 45 in good health.

CDR3 sequence (DNA): TGTGCCAGCAGCTTACTAGCGGATGCGTTACGGGTCGAGCAGTACTTC. Protein sequence: CASSLLADALRVEQYF. V is TRBV5-6 and J is TRBJ2-7, with 8 nucleotides matching TRBD2. With V trimmed by 2 bases and J by 6 bases, 13 bases remained unmatched. This CDR3 region has 16 residues. The germline V gene encodes CDR1 SGHDT and CDR2 YYEEEE.

The V and J genes are TRBV5-8 and TRBJ2-7; 7 bases line up with TRBD2. V was clipped by 4 bases and J by 0 bases; unmatched bases: 7. CDR1 and CDR2 from the germline V gene are SGHTS and YDEGEE. This CDR3 contains 15 residues. The CDR3 nucleotides read TGTGCCAGCAGCCCGGAGTGGGACTACTCCTACGAGCAGTACTTC. It encodes CASSPEWDYSYEQYF.

V is TRBV5-4 and J is TRBJ1-2, with 7 bases matching TRBD1. CDR1 SGHNT and CDR2 YYREEE come from the germline V gene (reference sequence). V dropped 4 bases and J dropped 1; count of bases not matched to a gene: 4. The CDR3 length is 14 residues. The CDR3 bases are TGTGCCAGCAGCATCACAGGGGTTAACTATGGCTACACCTTC. Its translation: CASSITGVNYGYTF.

V usage is TRBV7-8 and J usage is TRBJ2-1; 11 positions match TRBD1. The CDR3 loop spans 15 amino acids. The germline V gene encodes CDR1 SGHVS and CDR2 FQNEAQ. V shed 5 bases, J shed 11 bases, and the junction held 11 bases outside the gene matches. In nucleotides, the CDR3 is TGTGCCAGCAGCCTCACCCGGACAGGGGGCTCAAAGCAGTTCTTC. Translating gives CASSLTRTGGSKQFF. The full variable domain, its missing parts supplied by reference TRBV7-8 and TRBJ2-1, is GAGVSQSPRYKVAKRGQDVALRCDPISGHVSLFWYQQALGQGPEFLTYFQNEAQLDKSGLPSDRFFAERPEGSVSTLKIQRTQQEDSAVYLCASSLTRTGGSKQFFGPGTRLTVL.

The genes are TRBV19 and TRBJ2-1, with 13 nucleotides matching TRBD2. Germline assignment: CDR1 LNHDA and CDR2 SQIVND (reference sequence). This CDR3 is built from 18 residues. With 5 bases clipped from V and 3 bases from J, the junction kept 10 bases outside the gene matches. The DNA for the CDR3 is TGTGCCAGTAGTTCGCGACTAGCGGGAGGCCTACTCTACAATGAGCAGTTCTTC. Encoded protein: CASSSRLAGGLLYNEQFF.

The chain couples TRBV28 to TRBJ2-7; 10 bases line up with TRBD1. The CDR3 runs to 15 residues. The germline V gene has CDR1 MDHEN and CDR2 SYDVKM. V shed 3 bases, J shed 5 bases, and the junction held 7 bases outside the gene matches. As DNA, the CDR3 is TGTGCCAGCAGTTTTATGGGACAGGGGTTCCACGAGCAGTACTTC. Amino acids: CASSFMGQGFHEQYF.

This CDR3 is CASSLDGGFGGYTF. The CDR3 DNA reads as TGTGCCAGCAGCTTAGATGGGGGATTCGGTGGCTACACCTTC. The rearrangement links TRBV11-2 to TRBJ1-2; D may be TRBD1 (5 bases). The CDR3 consists of 14 residues. Germline loops: CDR1 SGHAT, CDR2 FQNNGV. V was shortened by 0 bases and J by 7 bases, with 12 bases between the two germline ends.

This clone turned up a few times. The chain combines TRBV27 with TRBJ1-5; D is unresolved. V lost 4 bases, J lost 0 bases, and 4 bases lay in between. The germline CDR1 and CDR2 sequences are MNHEY and SMNVEV (reference sequence). The length of the CDR3 is 13 residues. CDR3 amino acids: CASSSISNQPQHF. CDR3 DNA: TGTGCCAGCAGTTCAATTAGCAATCAGCCCCAGCATTTT.

The genes are TRBV11-3 and TRBJ2-7, with 7 bases matching TRBD1. This CDR3 is 14 amino acids long. The V and J ends lost 5 bases and 0 bases, in that order; junction bases with no gene match: 4. Germline CDR1 reads SGHNT; CDR2 reads YENEEA. The CDR3 spells CASSPTGNSYEQYF. The CDR3 nucleotides read TGTGCCAGCAGCCCGACAGGGAACTCCTACGAGCAGTACTTC.

J is TRBJ2-3 and V is TRBV27; TRBD2 agrees at 9 bases. CDR3 length equals 15 residues. In germline, CDR1 is MNHEY, CDR2 SMNVEV (reference sequence). With V trimmed by 4 bases and J by 2 bases, 4 bases remained unmatched. CDR3: CASSSLAGATDTQYF. CDR3 nucleotide sequence: TGTGCCAGCAGTTCCTTAGCGGGAGCCACAGATACGCAGTATTTT.

The rearrangement uses TRBV4-1 and TRBJ2-1, with 12 bases that match TRBD1. This CDR3 has 15 residues. The germline gives CDR1 MGHRA, CDR2 YSYEKL. The junction had 8 bases not matched to a gene; V was cut back by 6 bases and J by 8 bases. CDR3 protein: CASRRDRGRKDEQFF. In DNA form, the CDR3 reads TGCGCCAGCAGACGGGACAGGGGGCGCAAGGATGAGCAGTTCTTC.

This sequence joins TRBV7-9 and TRBJ2-6, with unresolved D. CDR1 is SEHNR, CDR2 FQNEAQ, per germline (reference sequence). This CDR3 has 15 residues. V was trimmed by 1 base and J by 2 bases, leaving 6 bases between them. CDR3 in amino acids: CASSLEAAGANVLTF. Here the CDR3 DNA reads TGTGCCAGCAGCTTAGAGGCAGCTGGGGCCAACGTCCTGACTTTC.

This clone was seen once. The chain joins TRBV27 to TRBJ1-5; a possible D gene is TRBD1 (5 bases). CDR3 size: 13 residues. Per germline, CDR1 MNHEY and CDR2 SMNVEV (reference sequence). Trimming removed 3 bases at V and 7 bases at J, with 10 bases between. This CDR3 is CASSFGGTQPQHF. The CDR3 coding sequence is TGTGCCAGCAGTTTTGGAGGGACGCAGCCCCAGCATTTT.

This rearrangement joins TRBV27 to TRBJ2-7; D not resolved. Germline CDR1 is MNHEY and CDR2 is SMNVEV (reference sequence). V was cut by 4 bases and J by 5 bases, with 21 bases left in between. The CDR3 is made up of 16 amino acids. The CDR3 spells CASSSSKVGYADEQYF. CDR3 nucleotides: TGTGCCAGCAGTTCAAGTAAGGTAGGGTATGCGGACGAGCAGTACTTC.

The chain uses TRBV10-2 and TRBJ2-7; no reliable D call. The CDR3 loop spans 12 amino acids. Germline V CDR1 and CDR2: WSHSY, SAAADI. Between the trimmed V and J ends, which lost 0 bases and 3 bases, there was a span of 3 bases. In nucleotides, the CDR3 is TGCGCCAGCAGTGAGTCCAACTACGAGCAGTACTTC. This sequence encodes CASSESNYEQYF.

This clone was seen a single time. This chain uses TRBV11-3 with TRBJ2-7; 7 bases agree with TRBD2. CDR3 length equals 12 residues. Germline values: CDR1 SGHNT, CDR2 YENEEA. Losses at the gene ends were 5 bases for V and 6 bases for J; bases not matched to a gene: 4. DNA of the CDR3: TGTGCCAGCAGCCCCGGGACTACCGAGCAGTACTTC. As protein: CASSPGTTEQYF.

J is TRBJ1-2 and V is TRBV7-9; D perhaps matches TRBD1 (5 bases). Germline V gene lookup returns CDR1 SEHNR and CDR2 FQNEAQ (reference sequence). V was pared by 5 bases and J by 4 bases, with 14 bases between. CDR3 length equals 14 residues. Here the CDR3 reads CASSLSSGGYGYTF. For the CDR3, the DNA is TGTGCCAGCAGCCTCTCCTCCGGGGGCTATGGCTACACCTTC.

The CDR3 sequence is CASMGLESEAFF. The DNA for the CDR3 is TGCGCCAGCATGGGATTGGAGAGTGAAGCTTTCTTT. This rearrangement joins TRBV5-1 to TRBJ1-1; D gene uncertain. Between the trimmed V and J ends, which lost 6 bases and 7 bases, there was a span of 13 bases. CDR1 and CDR2 from the germline V gene are SGHRS and YFSETQ. The length of the CDR3 is 12 residues.

V and J are TRBV2 and TRBJ2-1, with TRBD2 identical over 12 bases. The CDR3 is made up of 16 amino acids. V lost 6 bases, J lost 3 bases, and 6 bases stayed unmatched. Germline V gene sequence: CDR1 SNHLY, CDR2 FYNNEI. The CDR3 sequence: CASSALAGGIYNEQFF. The DNA of the CDR3 is TGTGCCAGCAGCGCCCTAGCGGGAGGGATCTACAATGAGCAGTTCTTC.

Of note for this clone: This sample also contains other DNA sequences that code for the same CDR3. This chain connects TRBV5-1 to TRBJ1-5, with D hard to call. The CDR3 has 14 residues. Germline V gene lookup returns CDR1 SGHRS and CDR2 YFSETQ. V shed 0 bases and J shed 4 bases, with 8 bases lying between them. The CDR3: CASSLEGGNQPQHF. The CDR3 nucleotides are TGCGCCAGCAGCTTGGAAGGTGGGAATCAGCCCCAGCATTTT.